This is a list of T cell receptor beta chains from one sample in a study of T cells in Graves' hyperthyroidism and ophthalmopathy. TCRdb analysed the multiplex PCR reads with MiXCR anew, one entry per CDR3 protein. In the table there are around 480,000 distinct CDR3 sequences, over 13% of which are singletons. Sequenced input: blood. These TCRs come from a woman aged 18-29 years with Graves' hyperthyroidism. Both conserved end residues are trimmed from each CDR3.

CDR3aa: ASSYGQGQNIQY; v_gene: TRBV6-9
CDR3aa: ATSGGRGVQETQY; v_gene: TRBV15
CDR3aa: AWSGGGDPQPQH; v_gene: TRBV30
CDR3aa: ASSSQGRPRGYT; v_gene: TRBV27
CDR3aa: ASSIEGRSEKLF; v_gene: TRBV19
CDR3aa: ASGPPGREETQY; v_gene: TRBV12-5
CDR3aa: ASSSRGLKAF; v_gene: TRBV12-3/TRBV12-4
CDR3aa: SARDAAGTESTEAF; v_gene: TRBV20-1
CDR3aa: ASSASGSRDTQY; v_gene: TRBV7-9
CDR3aa: ASSSAGAINEQF; v_gene: TRBV6-1
CDR3aa: ASSDPGLAGHNEQF; v_gene: TRBV7-9
CDR3aa: ASSQGTGDTEAF; v_gene: TRBV4-1
CDR3aa: SARDPWTGGRENIQY; v_gene: TRBV20-1
CDR3aa: SARESNWDGLYGYT; v_gene: TRBV20-1
CDR3aa: SVTTEAF; v_gene: TRBV29-1
CDR3aa: ASSARTNTGELF; v_gene: TRBV19
CDR3aa: ASLGTGQGRNSPLH; v_gene: TRBV4-1
CDR3aa: ASSLPAGRPLNTEAF; v_gene: TRBV11-3
CDR3aa: ASTGTRSGANVLT; v_gene: TRBV7-8
CDR3aa: SASQMNTEAF; v_gene: TRBV29-1
CDR3aa: ASSEGPYNTGELF; v_gene: TRBV6-1
CDR3aa: ASSEGRVDGYT; v_gene: TRBV2
CDR3aa: ASSLTGRGYGYT; v_gene: TRBV7-2
CDR3aa: SVVISGSYTEAF; v_gene: TRBV29-1
CDR3aa: ASSPATGGSPLH; v_gene: TRBV5-1
CDR3aa: ASSDLTSGRAGNIQY; v_gene: TRBV2
CDR3aa: ASSDRGGYGYT; v_gene: TRBV6-1
CDR3aa: ASSQRGPGELF; v_gene: TRBV3-1
CDR3aa: ASSIGSSLSNQPQH; v_gene: TRBV19
CDR3aa: ASSALPRGMNTEAF; v_gene: TRBV9
CDR3aa: ASSVGGFYEQY; v_gene: TRBV9
CDR3aa: AWSVRRDTEAF; v_gene: TRBV30
CDR3aa: ASSFDRPPPHEQY; v_gene: TRBV7-3
CDR3aa: ASSLDTFNYGYT; v_gene: TRBV11-3
CDR3aa: SAPGLAGPDEQF; v_gene: TRBV20-1